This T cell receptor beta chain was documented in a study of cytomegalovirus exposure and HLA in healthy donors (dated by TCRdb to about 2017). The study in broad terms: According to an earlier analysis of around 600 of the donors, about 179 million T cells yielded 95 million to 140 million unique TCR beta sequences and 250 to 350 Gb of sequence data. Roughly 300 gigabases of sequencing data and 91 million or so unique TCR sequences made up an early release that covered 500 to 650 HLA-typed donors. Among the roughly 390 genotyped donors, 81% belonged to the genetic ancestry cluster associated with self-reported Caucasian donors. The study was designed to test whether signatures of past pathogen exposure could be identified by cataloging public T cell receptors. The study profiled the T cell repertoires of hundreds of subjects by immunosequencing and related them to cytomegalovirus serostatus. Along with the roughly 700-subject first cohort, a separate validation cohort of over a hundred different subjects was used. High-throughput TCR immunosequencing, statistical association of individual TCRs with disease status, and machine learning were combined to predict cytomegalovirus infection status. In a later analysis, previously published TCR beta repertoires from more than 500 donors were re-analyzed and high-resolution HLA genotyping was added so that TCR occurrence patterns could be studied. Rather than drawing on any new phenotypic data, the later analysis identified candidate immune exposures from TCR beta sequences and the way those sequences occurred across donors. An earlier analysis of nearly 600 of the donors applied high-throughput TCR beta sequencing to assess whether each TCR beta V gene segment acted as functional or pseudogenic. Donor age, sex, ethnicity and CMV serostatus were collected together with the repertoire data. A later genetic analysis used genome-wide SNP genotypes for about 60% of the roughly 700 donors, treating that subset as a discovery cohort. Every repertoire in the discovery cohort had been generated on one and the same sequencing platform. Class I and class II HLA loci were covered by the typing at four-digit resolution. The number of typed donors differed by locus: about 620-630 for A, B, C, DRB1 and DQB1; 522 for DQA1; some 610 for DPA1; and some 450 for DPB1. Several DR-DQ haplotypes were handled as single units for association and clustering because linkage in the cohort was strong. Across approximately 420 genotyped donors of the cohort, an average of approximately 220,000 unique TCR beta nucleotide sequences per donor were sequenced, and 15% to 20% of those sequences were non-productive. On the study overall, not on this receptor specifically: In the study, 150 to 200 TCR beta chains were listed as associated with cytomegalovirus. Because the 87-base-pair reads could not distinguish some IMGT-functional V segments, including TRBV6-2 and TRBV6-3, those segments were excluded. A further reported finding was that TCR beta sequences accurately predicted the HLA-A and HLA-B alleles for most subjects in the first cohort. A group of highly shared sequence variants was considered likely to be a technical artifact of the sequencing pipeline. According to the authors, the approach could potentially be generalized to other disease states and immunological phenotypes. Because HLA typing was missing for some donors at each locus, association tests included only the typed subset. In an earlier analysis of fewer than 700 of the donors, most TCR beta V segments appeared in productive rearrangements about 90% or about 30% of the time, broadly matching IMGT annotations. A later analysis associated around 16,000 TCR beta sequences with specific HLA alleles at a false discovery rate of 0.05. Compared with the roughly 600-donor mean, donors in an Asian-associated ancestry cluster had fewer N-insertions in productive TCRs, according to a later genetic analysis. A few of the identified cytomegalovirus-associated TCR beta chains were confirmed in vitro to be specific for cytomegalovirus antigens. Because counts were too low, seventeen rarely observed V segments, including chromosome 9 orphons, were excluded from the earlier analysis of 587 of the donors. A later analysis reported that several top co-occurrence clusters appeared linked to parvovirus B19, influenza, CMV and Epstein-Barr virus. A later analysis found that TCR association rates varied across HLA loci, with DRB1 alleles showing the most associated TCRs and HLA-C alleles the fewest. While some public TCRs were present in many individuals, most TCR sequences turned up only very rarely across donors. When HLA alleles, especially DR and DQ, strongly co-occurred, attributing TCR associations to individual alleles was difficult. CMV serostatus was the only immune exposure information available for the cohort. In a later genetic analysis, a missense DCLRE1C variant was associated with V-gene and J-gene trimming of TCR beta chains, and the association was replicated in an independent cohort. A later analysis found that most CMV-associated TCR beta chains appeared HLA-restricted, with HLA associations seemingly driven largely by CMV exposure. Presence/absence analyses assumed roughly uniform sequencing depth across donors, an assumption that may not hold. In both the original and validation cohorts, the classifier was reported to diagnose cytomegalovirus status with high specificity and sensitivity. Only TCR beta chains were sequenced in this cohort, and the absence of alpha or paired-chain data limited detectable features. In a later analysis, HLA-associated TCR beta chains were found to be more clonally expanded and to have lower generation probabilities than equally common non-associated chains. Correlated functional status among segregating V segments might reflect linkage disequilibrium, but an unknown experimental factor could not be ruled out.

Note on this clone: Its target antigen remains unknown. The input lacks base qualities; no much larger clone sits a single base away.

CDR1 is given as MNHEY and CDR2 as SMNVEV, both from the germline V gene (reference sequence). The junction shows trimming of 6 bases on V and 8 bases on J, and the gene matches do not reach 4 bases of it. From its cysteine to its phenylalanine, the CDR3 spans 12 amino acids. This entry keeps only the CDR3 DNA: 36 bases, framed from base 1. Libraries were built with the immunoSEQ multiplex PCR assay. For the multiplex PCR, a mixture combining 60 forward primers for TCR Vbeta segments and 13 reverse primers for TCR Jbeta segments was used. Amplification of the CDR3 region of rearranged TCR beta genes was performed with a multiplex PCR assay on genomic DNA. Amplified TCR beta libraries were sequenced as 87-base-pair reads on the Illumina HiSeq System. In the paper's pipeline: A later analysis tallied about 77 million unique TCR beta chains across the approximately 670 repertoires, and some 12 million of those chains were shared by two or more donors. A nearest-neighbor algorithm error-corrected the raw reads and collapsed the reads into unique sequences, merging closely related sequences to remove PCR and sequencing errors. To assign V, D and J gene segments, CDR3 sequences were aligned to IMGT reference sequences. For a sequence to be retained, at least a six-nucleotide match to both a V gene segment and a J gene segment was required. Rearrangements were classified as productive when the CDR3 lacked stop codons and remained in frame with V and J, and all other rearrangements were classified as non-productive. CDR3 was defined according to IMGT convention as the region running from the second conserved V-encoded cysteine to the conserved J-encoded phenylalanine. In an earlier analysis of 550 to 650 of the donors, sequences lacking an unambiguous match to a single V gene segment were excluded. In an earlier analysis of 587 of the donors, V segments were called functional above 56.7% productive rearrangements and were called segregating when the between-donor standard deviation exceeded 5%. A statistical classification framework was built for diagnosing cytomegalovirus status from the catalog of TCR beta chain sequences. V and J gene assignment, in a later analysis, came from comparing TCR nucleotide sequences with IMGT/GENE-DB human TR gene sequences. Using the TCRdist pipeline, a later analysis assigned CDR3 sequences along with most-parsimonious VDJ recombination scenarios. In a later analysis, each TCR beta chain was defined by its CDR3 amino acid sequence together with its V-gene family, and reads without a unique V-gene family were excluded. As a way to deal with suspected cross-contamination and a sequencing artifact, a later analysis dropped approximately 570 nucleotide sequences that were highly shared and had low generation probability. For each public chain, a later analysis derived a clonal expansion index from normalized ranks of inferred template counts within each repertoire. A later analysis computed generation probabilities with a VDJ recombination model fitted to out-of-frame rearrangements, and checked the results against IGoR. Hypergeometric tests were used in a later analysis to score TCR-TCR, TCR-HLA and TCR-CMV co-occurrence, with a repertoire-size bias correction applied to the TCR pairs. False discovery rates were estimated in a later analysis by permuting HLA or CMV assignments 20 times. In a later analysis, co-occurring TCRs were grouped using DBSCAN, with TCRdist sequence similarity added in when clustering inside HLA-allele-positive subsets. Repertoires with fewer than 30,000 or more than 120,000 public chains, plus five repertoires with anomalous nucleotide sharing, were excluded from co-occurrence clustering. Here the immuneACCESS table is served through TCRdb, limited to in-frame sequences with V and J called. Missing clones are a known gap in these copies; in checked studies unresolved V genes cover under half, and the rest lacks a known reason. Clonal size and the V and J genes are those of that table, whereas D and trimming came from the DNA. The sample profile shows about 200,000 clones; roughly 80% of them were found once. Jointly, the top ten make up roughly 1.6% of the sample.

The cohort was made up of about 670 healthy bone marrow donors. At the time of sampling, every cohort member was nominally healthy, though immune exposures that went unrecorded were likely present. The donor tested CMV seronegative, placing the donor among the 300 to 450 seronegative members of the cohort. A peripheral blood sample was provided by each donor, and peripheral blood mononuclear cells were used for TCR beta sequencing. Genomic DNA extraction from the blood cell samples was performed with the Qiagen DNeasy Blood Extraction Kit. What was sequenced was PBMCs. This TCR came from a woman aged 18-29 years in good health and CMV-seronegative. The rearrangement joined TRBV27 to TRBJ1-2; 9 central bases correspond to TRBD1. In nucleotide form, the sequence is TGTGCCAGCAGACAGGGGGCGCTAGGCTACACCTTC. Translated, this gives CASRQGALGYTF.